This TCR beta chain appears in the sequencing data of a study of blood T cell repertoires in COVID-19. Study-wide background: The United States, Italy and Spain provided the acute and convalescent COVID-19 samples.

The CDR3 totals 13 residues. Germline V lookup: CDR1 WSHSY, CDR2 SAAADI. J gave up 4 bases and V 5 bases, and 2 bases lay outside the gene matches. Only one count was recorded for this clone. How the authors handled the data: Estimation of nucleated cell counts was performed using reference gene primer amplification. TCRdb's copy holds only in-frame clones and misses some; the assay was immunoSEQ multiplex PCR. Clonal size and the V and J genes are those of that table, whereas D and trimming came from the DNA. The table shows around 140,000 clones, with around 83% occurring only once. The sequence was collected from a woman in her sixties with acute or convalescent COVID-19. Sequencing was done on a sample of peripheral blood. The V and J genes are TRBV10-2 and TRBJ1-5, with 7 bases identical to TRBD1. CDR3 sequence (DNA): TGCGCCAGCAGTCGACAGGGAAATCAGCCCCAGCATTTT. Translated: CASSRQGNQPQHF.